The 29 T cell receptor beta chains in this list originate from one sample, sequenced in a study of metastatic and nonmetastatic thyroid tumors. Ahead of thyroid surgery, no patient had received treatment of any kind. TCRdb reassembled clones from the PCR reads with MiXCR. In the table there are 25,000 to 30,000 clones, roughly 25% of which are singletons. The sample comprised blood. These TCRs come from a female donor with papillary thyroid cancer or a benign thyroid nodule (not recorded which). Some clones in this sample may be carry-over from other donors' samples.

This clone turned up a few times. The chain recombines TRBV27 with TRBJ1-2, with D possibly being TRBD1 (6 bases). This CDR3 contains 15 residues. CDR1 MNHEY and CDR2 SMNVEV come from the germline V gene (reference sequence). The V and J ends lost 5 bases and 0 bases respectively, with 13 bases between them. CDR3 nucleotide sequence: TGTGCCAGCAGTAGGACACAGGGACCTAACTATGGCTACACCTTC. Its translation is CASSRTQGPNYGYTF.

This clone was observed a few times. The chain joins TRBV6-1 to TRBJ1-3; D is uncertain. Germline assignment: CDR1 MNHNS and CDR2 SASEGT. This CDR3 has 13 amino acids. Trimming took off 7 bases at V and 0 bases at J, with 7 bases between the two ends. The chain's CDR3 is CASMSNSGNTIYF. DNA of the CDR3: TGTGCCAGCATGTCTAACTCTGGAAACACCATATATTTT.

This clone was observed a handful of times. J is TRBJ1-6 and V is TRBV11-2, with 7 nucleotides matching TRBD1. This CDR3 has 16 amino acids. Germline V lookup: CDR1 SGHAT, CDR2 FQNNGV. V lost 4 bases to trimming and J lost 6 bases; unmatched junction nucleotides: 9. CDR3 sequence (DNA): TGTGCCAGCAGCTCCCCCCTAGGACAGGTTAATTCACCCCTCCACTTT. Its translation is CASSSPLGQVNSPLHF.

The rearrangement joins TRBV20-1 to TRBJ2-7; TRBD1 aligns across 7 bases. The ends lost 6 bases at V and 3 bases at J; junction bases unmatched: 14. The CDR3 is 15 amino acids. CDR1 and CDR2 (germline): DFQATT, SNEGSKA (reference sequence). CDR3 DNA sequence: TGCAGTGCCACGTCCACCGGACAGGTGGACTACGAGCAGTACTTC. It codes for CSATSTGQVDYEQYF.

V usage is TRBV3-1 and J usage is TRBJ2-1, with 11 bases aligning to TRBD2. The germline V gene encodes CDR1 LGHDT and CDR2 YNNKEL (reference sequence). CDR3 length: 15 amino acids. V dropped 2 bases and J dropped 3; count of bases not matched to a gene: 0. CDR3 sequence (DNA): TGTGCCAGCAGCCAAACTAGCGGGAGCTACAATGAGCAGTTCTTC. The encoded protein is CASSQTSGSYNEQFF.

This clone is termed medium-sized. The chain has TRBV10-2 and TRBJ2-7; possible D gene TRBD2, 6 bases. Germline values: CDR1 WSHSY, CDR2 SAAADI. This CDR3 has 14 residues. V was clipped by 6 bases and J by 5 bases, with 17 bases between them. CDR3 region: CASRGTHPSDEQYV. For the CDR3, the DNA is TGCGCCAGCAGAGGGACTCATCCCAGCGACGAGCAGTACGTC.

The chain recombines TRBV20-1 with TRBJ2-7, with D tentatively TRBD1 (7 bases). CDR1 and CDR2 (germline): DFQATT, SNEGSKA (reference sequence). Trimming removed 4 bases at V and 4 bases at J, with 14 bases between. The CDR3 is made up of 13 amino acids. The CDR3 is CSATGGSFYEQYF. In nucleotides, the CDR3 is TGCAGTGCTACAGGGGGGTCGTTTTACGAGCAGTACTTC.

This clone was found many times. This chain connects TRBV4-1 to TRBJ1-5, with 8 positions matching TRBD1. J gave up 10 bases and V 1 base, and 18 bases lay outside the gene matches. Germline V gives CDR1 MGHRA, CDR2 YSYEKL. The CDR3 is 18 amino acids. As DNA, the CDR3 is TGCGCCAGCAGCCAAGTGAACCTTCTCGGACAGGGCAAAGTACCCCAGCATTTT. This sequence encodes CASSQVNLLGQGKVPQHF.

This clone was recorded only once. V and J are TRBV5-6 and TRBJ1-4; D is undetermined. The V gene lost 1 base and the J gene lost 8 bases, with 21 bases spanning the gap. Germline CDR1 and CDR2: SGHDT and YYEEEE. This CDR3 spans 17 amino acids. This chain's CDR3 is CASSLLSGGHGSEKLFF. The CDR3 region has the DNA TGTGCCAGCAGCTTGCTATCCGGAGGGCATGGTTCGGAAAAACTGTTTTTT.

Points on this clone: One end of the junction varies from germline; a read error may be responsible. The chain uses TRBV4-2 and TRBJ2-2; TRBD2 agrees at 12 bases. The CDR3 is made up of 17 amino acids. CDR1 and CDR2 from the germline V gene are LGHNA and YNFKEQ. CDR3: CASSHVTSGGNTGELSF. CDR3 nucleotide sequence: TGTGCCAGCAGCCATGTCACTAGCGGGGGGAACACCGGGGAGCTGTCTTTT.

A few counts support this clone. V and J are TRBV20-1 and TRBJ1-3; TRBD1 is a possible D gene (5 bases). Germline CDR1 DFQATT, CDR2 SNEGSKA (reference sequence). The CDR3 is 16 amino acids. Trimming removed 0 bases from V and 0 bases from J, with 12 bases in between. The CDR3 nucleotides are TGCAGTGCTAGAGAGCCAGACAGCTACTCTGGAAACACCATATATTTT. This encodes CSAREPDSYSGNTIYF.

The V call is TRBV20-1, the J call TRBJ2-7; 9 bases line up with TRBD1. The length of the CDR3 is 16 residues. J lost 5 bases, V lost 4 bases, and 15 bases had no gene match. Germline loops: CDR1 DFQATT, CDR2 SNEGSKA (reference sequence). CDR3 region: CSATPLPGQGLHEQYF. CDR3 DNA sequence: TGCAGTGCTACTCCCCTCCCGGGACAGGGCCTTCACGAGCAGTACTTC.

This clone was observed at least ten times. This chain joins TRBV4-1 and TRBJ2-3; 16 nucleotides line up with TRBD2. The CDR3 extends over 17 amino acids. V dropped 4 bases and J dropped 3; count of bases not matched to a gene: 4. Germline values: CDR1 MGHRA, CDR2 YSYEKL. CDR3 residues: CASSLQGLAGGTDTQYF. The CDR3 coding sequence is TGCGCCAGCAGCCTCCAGGGACTAGCGGGAGGGACAGATACGCAGTATTTT.

Ten or more counts support this clone. A much bigger clone sits one base away, suggesting this may be a read error. The same CDR3 arises from other DNA sequences in this sample as well. The chain is built from TRBV3-1 and TRBJ1-1; possible D gene TRBD1, 5 bases. Trimming shortened V by 4 bases and J by 4 bases, and 13 bases separated the two germline ends. CDR1 LGHDT and CDR2 YNNKEL come from the germline V gene (reference sequence). The length of the CDR3 is 14 residues. The CDR3: CASSRGGEGTEAFF. As DNA, the CDR3 is TGTGCCAGCAGCCGCGGGGGGGAGGGCACTGAAGCTTTCTTT. Full variable domain (remainder filled in from reference TRBV3-1 and TRBJ1-1): DTAVSQTPKYLVTQMGNDKSIKCEQNLGHDTMYWYKQDSKKFLKIMFSYNNKELIINETVPNRFSPKSPDKAHLNLHINSLELGDSAVYFCASSRGGEGTEAFFGQGTRLTVV.

This clone was counted at least ten times. The rearrangement uses TRBV2 and TRBJ1-4; D unclear. This CDR3 is 17 amino acids long. Germline CDR1 is SNHLY and CDR2 is FYNNEI. Trimming took 7 bases from V and 0 from J, leaving 18 bases between them. CDR3 sequence reads: CASTRRRTSATNEKLFF. In nucleotides, the CDR3 is TGTGCCAGCACCAGGAGGAGGACCTCTGCAACTAATGAAAAACTGTTTTTT.

This clone was counted many times. The J gene is TRBJ2-1, the V gene TRBV29-1; 9 positions agree with TRBD2. The junction had 13 bases not matched to a gene; V was cut back by 0 bases and J by 7 bases. Per the germline V gene, CDR1 is SQVTM and CDR2 is ANQGSEA. This CDR3 contains 17 residues. In nucleotides, the CDR3 is TGCAGCGTTGAAGATATGCCTGGGACTAGCATTCCTAATGAGCAGTTCTTC. It is translated as CSVEDMPGTSIPNEQFF.

This clone has ten or more counts. The chain recombines TRBV7-2 with TRBJ2-7; 8 positions match TRBD2. This CDR3 comprises 14 residues. Germline values: CDR1 SGHTA, CDR2 FQGNSA. The ends lost 7 bases at V and 2 bases at J; junction bases unmatched: 7. The CDR3 protein is CASTPGTRTYEQYF. The DNA of the CDR3 is TGTGCCAGCACCCCCGGGACTAGGACCTACGAGCAGTACTTC.

This clone was seen at least ten times. This rearrangement joins TRBV7-9 to TRBJ2-2; D gene ambiguous. Deletions cut 7 bases from V and 4 bases from J, with 13 bases between. CDR3 size: 14 residues. The germline CDR1 and CDR2 sequences are SEHNR and FQNEAQ (reference sequence). This chain's CDR3 is CASTKGPVTGELFF. The CDR3 DNA reads as TGTGCCAGCACCAAAGGGCCGGTCACCGGGGAGCTGTTTTTT.

The chain carries TRBV11-2 and TRBJ2-5; D tentatively reads TRBD1 or TRBD2 (5 bases each). The germline V and J ends were trimmed by 6 bases and 3 bases, with 17 bases remaining between them. The germline CDR1 and CDR2 sequences are SGHAT and FQNNGV. This CDR3 is built from 15 residues. The CDR3 sequence: CASRSLSGLEETQYF. The CDR3 nucleotides read TGTGCCAGCAGATCCTTATCGGGGCTGGAAGAGACCCAGTACTTC.

V gene TRBV4-1 combines with J gene TRBJ1-1; 9 positions agree with TRBD1. The CDR3 extends over 15 amino acids. The germline gives CDR1 MGHRA, CDR2 YSYEKL. V shed 4 bases, J shed 6 bases, and the junction held 9 bases outside the gene matches. The CDR3 DNA reads as TGCGCCAGCAGCCGGAGGACAGGGGAGGATGCTGAAGCTTTCTTT. This codes for CASSRRTGEDAEAFF.

CDR3 sequence reads: CASSYRKGQRGGNQPQHF. The CDR3 nucleotides read TGTGCCAGCAGTTACCGGAAGGGACAGCGGGGAGGCAATCAGCCCCAGCATTTT. The V call is TRBV6-2 or TRBV6-3, the J call TRBJ1-5; 7 bases map to TRBD1. Germline CDR1 reads MNHEY; CDR2 reads SVGEGT. V lost 2 bases to trimming and J lost 2 bases; unmatched junction nucleotides: 12. CDR3 length: 18 amino acids.

This CDR3 reads CASSEGGPYPFNEQFF. CDR3 DNA: TGTGCCAGCAGTGAAGGGGGACCATACCCCTTCAATGAGCAGTTCTTC. The chain couples TRBV6-1 to TRBJ2-1; either TRBD1 or TRBD2 may fit D (5 bases each). Germline values: CDR1 MNHNS, CDR2 SASEGT. The CDR3 consists of 16 residues. V dropped 1 base and J dropped 6 bases, with 16 bases sitting between them.

This clone showed up just a few times. J is TRBJ2-3 and V is TRBV6-1; 11 bases are shared with TRBD1. Unmatched junction bases numbered 8, after V lost 1 base and J lost 5 bases. Germline lookup yields CDR1 MNHNS and CDR2 SASEGT. The CDR3 extends over 17 amino acids. CDR3 amino acids: CASSEGTGGAWGDTQYF. DNA for the CDR3: TGTGCCAGCAGTGAAGGGACAGGGGGCGCCTGGGGAGATACGCAGTATTTT.

This clone was seen repeatedly, ten times or more. The rearrangement joins TRBV29-1 to TRBJ2-5, with 14 bases matching TRBD2. CDR3 size: 14 residues. Germline CDR1 is SQVTM and CDR2 is ANQGSEA. J was trimmed by 2 bases and V by 8 bases; bases with no gene match: 4. DNA of the CDR3: TGCAGCATGGGACTAGCGGGAGCTCAAGAGACCCAGTACTTC. Residues: CSMGLAGAQETQYF.

This clone has a count of ten or more. Possible read error: a much larger clone is one base away. V gene TRBV10-1 combines with J gene TRBJ2-1, with TRBD2 as a possible D gene (5 bases). Germline V gene sequence: CDR1 WNHNN, CDR2 SYGVQD (reference sequence). The CDR3 totals 13 residues. CDR3 sequence reads: CASSARSGNEQSF. The CDR3 DNA reads as TGCGCCAGCAGTGCAAGAAGCGGCAATGAGCAGTCCTTC.

V usage is TRBV3-1 and J usage is TRBJ1-2, with 7 bases matching TRBD1. The CDR3 is 14 residues long. V shed 0 bases and J 6 bases; nucleotides not matched to a gene: 4. The germline V gene has CDR1 LGHDT and CDR2 YNNKEL (reference sequence). The CDR3 here is CASSQDGQGDGYTF. CDR3 coding DNA: TGTGCCAGCAGCCAAGATGGCCAGGGGGATGGCTACACCTTC.

As for this clone: This may arise from a read error, as a much more abundant clone is one base away. The chain has TRBV5-1 and TRBJ2-7; 7 nucleotides match TRBD2. The J call may be in error: the DNA end matches TRBJ2-4 better. The germline V gene encodes CDR1 SGHRS and CDR2 YFSETQ. This CDR3 contains 16 residues. The CDR3 reads CASSLSGGGAKNIQYF. CDR3 coding DNA: TGCGCCAGCAGCTTGTCCGGCGGGGGAGCCAAAAACATTCAGTACTTC.

At least ten counts were recorded for this clone. The genes are TRBV11-1 and TRBJ2-1, with D unclear. Germline CDR1 SGHAT, CDR2 FQDESV (reference sequence). V was shortened by 3 bases and J by 3 bases, with 3 bases between the two germline ends. This CDR3 spans 12 amino acids. This CDR3 reads CASSFDYNEQFF. CDR3 nucleotide sequence: TGTGCCAGCAGCTTTGACTACAATGAGCAGTTCTTC.

By sample share, this clone is medium-sized (0.01 to 0.1%). This chain uses TRBV28 with TRBJ1-2; unclear D gene. The CDR3 runs 12 residues. Germline V CDR1 and CDR2: MDHEN, SYDVKM. Deletions cut 4 bases from V and 1 base from J, with 4 bases between. In nucleotides, the CDR3 is TGTGCCAGCAGTTACCTTAACTATGGCTACACCTTC. This translates into CASSYLNYGYTF.